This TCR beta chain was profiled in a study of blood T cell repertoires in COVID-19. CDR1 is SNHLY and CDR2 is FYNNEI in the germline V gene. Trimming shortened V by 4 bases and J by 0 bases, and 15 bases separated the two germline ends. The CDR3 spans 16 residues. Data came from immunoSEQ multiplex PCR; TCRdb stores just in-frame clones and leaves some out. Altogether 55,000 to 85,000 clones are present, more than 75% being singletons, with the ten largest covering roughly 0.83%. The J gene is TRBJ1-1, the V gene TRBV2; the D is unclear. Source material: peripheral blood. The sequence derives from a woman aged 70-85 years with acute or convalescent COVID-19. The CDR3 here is CASSVPAGVMNTEAFF. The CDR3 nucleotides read TGTGCCAGCAGTGTACCGGCAGGTGTCATGAACACTGAAGCTTTCTTT.